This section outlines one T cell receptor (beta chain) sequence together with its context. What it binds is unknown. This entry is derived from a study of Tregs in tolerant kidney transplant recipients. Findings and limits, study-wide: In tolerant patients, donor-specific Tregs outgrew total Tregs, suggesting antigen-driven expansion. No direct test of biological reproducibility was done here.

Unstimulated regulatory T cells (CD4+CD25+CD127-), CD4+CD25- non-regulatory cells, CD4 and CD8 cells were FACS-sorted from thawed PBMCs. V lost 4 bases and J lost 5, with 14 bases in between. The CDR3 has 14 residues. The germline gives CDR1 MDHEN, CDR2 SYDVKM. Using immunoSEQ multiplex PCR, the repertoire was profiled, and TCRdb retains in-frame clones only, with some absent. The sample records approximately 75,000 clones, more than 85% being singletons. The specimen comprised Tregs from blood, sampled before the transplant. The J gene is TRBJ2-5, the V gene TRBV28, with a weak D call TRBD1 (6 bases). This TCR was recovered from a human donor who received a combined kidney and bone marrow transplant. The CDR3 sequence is CASSSPTGGETQYF. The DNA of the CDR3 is TGTGCCAGCAGTTCCCCGACAGGCGGGGAGACCCAGTACTTC.